This T cell receptor beta chain was sequenced for a study of blood T cell repertoires in COVID-19. About the research overall: The United States, Italy and Spain provided the acute and convalescent COVID-19 samples.

The CDR3 loop spans 13 amino acids. The germline V gene encodes CDR1 SGHTS and CDR2 YDEGEE. The V and J ends lost 0 bases and 8 bases respectively, with 11 bases between them. Using immunoSEQ multiplex PCR, the repertoire was profiled, and TCRdb retains in-frame clones only, with some absent. This sample has some 240,000 clones, with around 83% found just once. The sequenced sample consisted of peripheral blood. J is TRBJ1-2 and V is TRBV5-8; D remains unclear. This clonotype originated in a woman aged 40-49 years who had recovered from COVID-19. CDR3 sequence: CASSLAGFEGYTF. DNA of the CDR3: TGTGCCAGCAGCTTGGCGGGGTTCGAGGGCTACACCTTC. The variable domain in full, completed from reference TRBV5-8 and TRBJ1-2, reads EAGVTQSPTHLIKTRGQQATLRCSPISGHTSVYWYQQALGLGLQFLLWYDEGEERNRGNFPPRFSGRQFPNYSSELNVNALELEDSALYLCASSLAGFEGYTFGSGTRLTVV.